This T cell receptor beta chain was sequenced during a study of vaccination and CD4 T cells after COVID-19. General observations from the study: Spike mono-reactivity was shown by 304 of 307 vaccine-specific clones in convalescent patients.

For this clonotype: Its antigen is still unknown.

The assay that was used to sequence DNA from cultured CD4+ T cells was the Oncomine TCR Beta short-read assay. Genomic DNA extraction was carried out from cultured CD4+ T cells. A single record per CDR3 protein comes from TCRdb applying MiXCR to the PCR reads. The data show 8,000 to 10,000 distinct CDR3 sequences, about 43% seen once. Specified treatment: approximately 10-day PBMC culture with coronavirus spike peptide pools or control peptides (ViraFEST assay). CD4+ T-cell collection from the unexposed donor predated the COVID-19 pandemic (2011-2018). ViraFEST used peptide pools to expand antigen-specific T cells before TCR sequencing. Scientists separated out CD4+ T cells through negative selection following 10 days in culture. Between the trimmed V and J ends, which lost 3 bases and 3 bases, there was a span of 8 bases. The CDR3 covers 13 residues. Germline-derived CDR1 and CDR2 are SGHNT and YYREEE (reference sequence).

Sequencing used CD4+ T cells from blood, cultured in vitro. This rearrangement joins TRBV5-4 to TRBJ2-3; no clear D. The TCR sequence derives from a human donor in good health. CDR3 nucleotide sequence: TGTGCCAGCAGCTCAATGCATACAGATACGCAGTATTTT. Amino acid sequence: CASSSMHTDTQYF.